This TCR beta chain was sequenced for a study of Graves' ophthalmopathy and Graves' hyperthyroidism. Study-wide findings and caveats: Most thyroid-expanded clonotypes exceeding 0.001 frequency were also found in blood.

Germline CDR1 reads MGHDK; CDR2 reads SYGVNS. CDR3 length: 17 amino acids. V lost 5 bases and J lost 2, with 16 bases in between. This clonotype was observed many times. What it recognizes is unknown. For repertoire sequencing, the TCR beta CDR3 regions were amplified from RNA transcripts. An opening RT-PCR round employed HTBI primers and preceded a second-round multiplex PCR. TCRdb reprocessed the multiplex PCR reads with MiXCR, giving one entry per CDR3 protein. The sample gives 200,000 to 250,000 distinct CDR3 sequences, approximately 29% of which show up once; approximately 8.6% is in the top ten. Sequenced sample: peripheral blood. The chain joins TRBV25-1 to TRBJ2-6; D gene ambiguous. The receptor comes from a man aged 50-59 years with Graves' ophthalmopathy. This CDR3 is CASSSGRRSPGANVLTF. In DNA, the CDR3 is TGTGCCAGCAGTTCCGGCAGAAGATCCCCTGGGGCCAACGTCCTGACTTTC.